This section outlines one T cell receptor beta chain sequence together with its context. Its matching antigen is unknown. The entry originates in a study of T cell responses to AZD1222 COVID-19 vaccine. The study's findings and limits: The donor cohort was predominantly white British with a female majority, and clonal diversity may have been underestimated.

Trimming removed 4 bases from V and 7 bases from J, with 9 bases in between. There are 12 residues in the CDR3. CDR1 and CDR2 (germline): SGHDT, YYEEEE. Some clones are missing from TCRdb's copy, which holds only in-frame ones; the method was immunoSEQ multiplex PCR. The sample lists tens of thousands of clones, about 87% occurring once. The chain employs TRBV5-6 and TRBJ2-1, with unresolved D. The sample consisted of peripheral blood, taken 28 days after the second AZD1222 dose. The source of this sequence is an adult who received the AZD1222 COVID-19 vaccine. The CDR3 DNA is TGTGCCAGCAGCATGGTCCCTAATGAGCAGTTCTTC. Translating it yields CASSMVPNEQFF.